This entry features one T cell receptor (beta chain) sequence. The antigen is undetermined. The entry originates in a study of cytomegalovirus exposure and HLA in healthy donors. Study-level results: Association of a missense DCLRE1C variant with TCR beta V- and J-gene trimming was reported in a later analysis. A later analysis showed that HLA-associated TCR beta chains had undergone more clonal expansion than equally common others. Later on, analysis showed that most CMV-associated TCR beta chains appeared to be HLA-restricted. Most TCRs appeared rarely, but some public TCRs recurred in many donors.

The V end was cut by 4 bases, the J end by 1 base, with 11 bases between. Germline V gene data show CDR1 as SGHNT and CDR2 as YYREEE (reference sequence). CDR3 length: 15 amino acids. In the PCR, 60 Vbeta and 13 Jbeta primers were used. The assay was immunoSEQ multiplex PCR, and TCRdb's table has in-frame clones only and misses some. This table has 70,000 to 95,000 clones, roughly 75% appearing once. J is TRBJ2-2 and V is TRBV5-4; perhaps TRBD1 as D (6 bases). The specimen was PBMCs. This sequence originates from a male donor in good health and CMV-seronegative. CDR3 in amino acids: CASSADRWNTGELFF. CDR3 coding DNA: TGTGCCAGCAGCGCAGACAGGTGGAACACCGGGGAGCTGTTTTTT.